This TCR beta chain was captured by sequencing in a study of PD-L1 blockade in urothelial cancer. For the study at large: About 85% of the roughly 30 patients comprised males who had bladder-origin urothelial cancer.

Study findings and constraints: Durable benefit was linked to greater 3-week expansion of tumor-associated blood clones.

The repertoire was sequenced with immunoSEQ multiplex PCR; TCRdb's copy has only in-frame clones and lacks some. The table records some 79,000 clones, about 81% of them present only once. Notes on this clone: Its antigen is not identified.

V shed 1 base and J shed 5 bases, with 8 bases lying between them. Germline CDR1 and CDR2: SEHNR and FQNEAQ (reference sequence). The CDR3 is 14 amino acids. The source of this sequence is a man aged 65-85 years with urothelial cancer. The genes are TRBV7-9 and TRBJ2-2; D is unresolved. Sequences were derived from PBMCs, sampled around atezolizumab (anti-PD-L1) treatment. The CDR3 region has the DNA TGTGCCAGCAGCTTAGACCTATTGACCGGGGAGCTGTTTTTT. Its translation: CASSLDLLTGELFF. The entire variable domain, with the rest obtained from reference TRBV7-9 and TRBJ2-2, is as follows: DTGVSQNPRHKITKRGQNVTFRCDPISEHNRLYWYRQTLGQGPEFLTYFQNEAQLEKSRLLSDRFSAERPKGSFSTLEIQRTEQGDSAMYLCASSLDLLTGELFFGEGSRLTVL.